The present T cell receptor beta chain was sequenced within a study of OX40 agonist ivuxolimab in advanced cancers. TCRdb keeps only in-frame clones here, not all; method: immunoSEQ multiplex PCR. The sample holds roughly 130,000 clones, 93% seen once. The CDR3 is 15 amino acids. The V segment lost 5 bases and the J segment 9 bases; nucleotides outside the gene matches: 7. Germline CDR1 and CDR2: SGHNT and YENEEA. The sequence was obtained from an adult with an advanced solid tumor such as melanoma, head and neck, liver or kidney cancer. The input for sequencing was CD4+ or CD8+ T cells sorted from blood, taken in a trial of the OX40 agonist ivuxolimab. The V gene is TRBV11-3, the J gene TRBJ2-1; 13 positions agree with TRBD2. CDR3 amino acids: CASSTGLAGAGEQFF. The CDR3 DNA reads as TGTGCCAGCAGCACAGGACTAGCGGGAGCCGGTGAGCAGTTCTTC.